This is a list of T cell receptor beta chains from one sample in a study of blood T cells in healthy people across ages. MiXCR, run by TCRdb on the 5' RACE reads, gives a single entry per CDR3 protein. The sample contains hundreds of thousands of distinct CDR3 sequences, 45% to 70% of which appear only once. Specimen: blood. Every receptor here comes from a man aged 40-50 years in good health. CDR3s include the opening cysteine and the closing phenylalanine or tryptophan. Each record gives: D gene, clone size, V gene, J gene, CDR3 protein, CDR3 DNA. A D gene is named only where the DNA matches it firmly. A clone size is listed for some rows: how often the clone was seen (once, few, many), or a class if it is expanded.

d_gene: .
abundance: .
v_gene: TRBV9
j_gene: TRBJ1-4
CDR3aa: CASSEGGSNEKLFF
CDR3nt: TGTGCCAGCAGCGAGGGTGGGTCTAATGAAAAACTGTTTTTT

d_gene: TRBD2
abundance: .
v_gene: TRBV5-6
j_gene: TRBJ2-6
CDR3aa: CASSSRRAGGPGANVLTF
CDR3nt: TGTGCCAGCAGCTCCAGACGAGCGGGGGGGCCCGGGGCCAACGTCCTGACTTTC

d_gene: .
abundance: .
v_gene: TRBV27
j_gene: TRBJ2-6
CDR3aa: CASKTRGANVLTF
CDR3nt: TGTGCCAGCAAGACACGTGGGGCCAACGTCCTGACTTTC

d_gene: .
abundance: .
v_gene: TRBV4-1
j_gene: TRBJ1-2
CDR3aa: CASSQGVEVSYGYTF
CDR3nt: TGCGCCAGCAGCCAAGGGGTGGAGGTGAGCTATGGCTACACCTTC

d_gene: TRBD1
abundance: .
v_gene: TRBV6-5
j_gene: TRBJ2-7
CDR3aa: CASSDRTGVSYEQYF
CDR3nt: TGTGCCAGCAGTGACCGGACAGGGGTTTCCTACGAGCAGTACTTC

d_gene: .
abundance: .
v_gene: TRBV4-2
j_gene: TRBJ2-1
CDR3aa: CASSQDGSGVYNEQFF
CDR3nt: TGTGCCAGCAGCCAAGATGGTAGCGGCGTTTACAATGAGCAGTTCTTC

d_gene: TRBD2
abundance: few
v_gene: TRBV4-3
j_gene: TRBJ2-5
CDR3aa: CASSQDLSGGTGGETQYF
CDR3nt: TGCGCCAGCAGCCAAGATTTGTCGGGAGGCACGGGGGGAGAGACCCAGTACTTC

d_gene: .
abundance: .
v_gene: TRBV27
j_gene: TRBJ2-5
CDR3aa: CAPSAKETQYF
CDR3nt: TGTGCCCCAAGTGCGAAAGAGACCCAGTACTTC

d_gene: .
abundance: .
v_gene: TRBV4-3
j_gene: TRBJ2-7
CDR3aa: CASSQRLVSGEQYF
CDR3nt: TGCGCCAGCAGCCAACGACTAGTTTCGGGCGAGCAGTACTTC

d_gene: .
abundance: .
v_gene: TRBV6-5
j_gene: TRBJ1-4
CDR3aa: CASSYTRPGLSEKLFF
CDR3nt: TGTGCCAGCAGTTACACACGACCGGGTTTGAGCGAAAAACTGTTTTTT

d_gene: TRBD2
abundance: few
v_gene: TRBV20-1
j_gene: TRBJ2-1
CDR3aa: CSAHPSGGPGEQFF
CDR3nt: TGCAGTGCTCACCCTAGCGGGGGGCCAGGTGAGCAGTTCTTC

d_gene: .
abundance: few
v_gene: TRBV27
j_gene: TRBJ1-2
CDR3aa: CASSRGGTGDYGYTF
CDR3nt: TGTGCCAGCAGTCGAGGAGGGACGGGAGACTATGGCTACACCTTC

d_gene: TRBD1
abundance: .
v_gene: TRBV6-1
j_gene: TRBJ1-1
CDR3aa: CASRIQGLTTEAFF
CDR3nt: TGTGCCAGCAGAATACAGGGGTTGACCACTGAAGCTTTCTTT

d_gene: TRBD2
abundance: .
v_gene: TRBV29-1
j_gene: TRBJ2-5
CDR3aa: CSVVGASGDQETQYF
CDR3nt: TGCAGCGTTGTGGGGGCTAGCGGGGACCAAGAGACCCAGTACTTC

d_gene: .
abundance: .
v_gene: TRBV7-2
j_gene: TRBJ2-1
CDR3aa: CASSLGRTYEQFF
CDR3nt: TGTGCCAGCAGCTTAGGCAGGACCTACGAGCAGTTCTTC

d_gene: .
abundance: .
v_gene: TRBV12-3/TRBV12-4
j_gene: TRBJ1-6
CDR3aa: CASSPLWTVSSYNSPLHF
CDR3nt: TGTGCCAGCAGTCCGCTCTGGACAGTGAGCTCCTATAATTCACCCCTCCACTTT

d_gene: .
abundance: .
v_gene: TRBV9
j_gene: TRBJ2-5
CDR3aa: CASSVTGRETQYF
CDR3nt: TGTGCCAGCAGCGTCACAGGGAGGGAGACCCAGTACTTC

d_gene: .
abundance: .
v_gene: TRBV29-1
j_gene: TRBJ2-3
CDR3aa: CSETYRDTQYF
CDR3nt: TGCAGCGAGACCTACCGAGATACGCAGTATTTT

d_gene: .
abundance: few
v_gene: TRBV29-1
j_gene: TRBJ2-5
CDR3aa: CSIRRETQYF
CDR3nt: TGCAGCATCCGCCGGGAGACCCAGTACTTC

d_gene: TRBD1
abundance: once
v_gene: TRBV4-1
j_gene: TRBJ2-1
CDR3aa: CASSQDPPGQGFPYEQFF
CDR3nt: TGCGCCAGCAGCCAAGATCCGCCGGGACAGGGTTTTCCCTACGAGCAGTTCTTC

d_gene: .
abundance: .
v_gene: TRBV20-1
j_gene: TRBJ1-1
CDR3aa: CSASEAWPNRLMNTEAFF
CDR3nt: TGCAGTGCTAGTGAAGCTTGGCCGAATAGGCTTATGAACACTGAAGCTTTCTTT

d_gene: .
abundance: .
v_gene: TRBV6-2/TRBV6-3
j_gene: TRBJ2-5
CDR3aa: CASRRTARQETQYF
CDR3nt: TGTGCCAGCAGAAGGACAGCTCGCCAAGAGACCCAGTACTTC

d_gene: TRBD2
abundance: .
v_gene: TRBV5-8
j_gene: TRBJ2-3
CDR3aa: CASSQSGDADTQYF
CDR3nt: TGTGCCAGCAGCCAAAGCGGGGATGCAGATACGCAGTATTTT

d_gene: .
abundance: once
v_gene: TRBV7-3
j_gene: TRBJ1-6
CDR3aa: CASSLMGLRSPLHF
CDR3nt: TGTGCCAGCAGCTTAATGGGGTTAAGGTCACCCCTCCACTTT

d_gene: .
abundance: few
v_gene: TRBV29-1
j_gene: TRBJ1-2
CDR3aa: CSTRQLANNYGYTF
CDR3nt: TGCAGCACGAGACAGCTAGCTAACAACTATGGCTACACCTTC

d_gene: TRBD2
abundance: .
v_gene: TRBV29-1
j_gene: TRBJ2-3
CDR3aa: CSVDGGGSTDTQYF
CDR3nt: TGCAGCGTTGACGGCGGGGGTTCCACAGATACGCAGTATTTT

d_gene: .
abundance: .
v_gene: TRBV19
j_gene: TRBJ1-5
CDR3aa: CASSPQTGSGQPQHF
CDR3nt: TGTGCCAGTAGTCCTCAGACGGGCTCCGGGCAGCCCCAGCATTTT

d_gene: TRBD1
abundance: few
v_gene: TRBV5-1
j_gene: TRBJ2-7
CDR3aa: CASSAATGTGHSEQYF
CDR3nt: TGCGCCAGCAGCGCCGCTACAGGGACAGGGCACTCCGAGCAGTACTTC

d_gene: .
abundance: .
v_gene: TRBV4-3
j_gene: TRBJ2-4
CDR3aa: CASSQLVTTPYVQYF
CDR3nt: TGCGCCAGCAGCCAATTGGTCACTACACCCTACGTGCAGTACTTC

d_gene: .
abundance: .
v_gene: TRBV29-1
j_gene: TRBJ2-1
CDR3aa: CSDSRVSNEQFF
CDR3nt: TGCAGCGATTCCAGGGTTAGCAATGAGCAGTTCTTC

d_gene: .
abundance: .
v_gene: TRBV24-1
j_gene: TRBJ2-1
CDR3aa: CATSLSDGLGSYNEQFF
CDR3nt: TGTGCCACCAGTCTTTCAGACGGCCTCGGCTCCTACAATGAGCAGTTCTTC

d_gene: .
abundance: .
v_gene: TRBV10-3
j_gene: TRBJ2-1
CDR3aa: CATTGAPQVENEQFF
CDR3nt: TGTGCCACCACGGGAGCCCCCCAAGTGGAAAATGAGCAGTTCTTC